Presented here are 23 T cell receptor beta chains from one specimen sequenced in a study of T cell repertoires in cytomegalovirus infection. Via MiXCR, TCRdb re-called the reads, giving one row per CDR3 protein. The sample shows tens of thousands of distinct CDR3 sequences, around two fifths of them seen only once. No antigen has been assigned to these receptors. Sequenced here: CD8+ T cells from cultured PBMCs, sampled from culture after CMV antigen stimulation. The origin of the receptors is a human donor in good health (CMV status not recorded). Some clones in this sample may be carry-over from other donors' samples.

This clonotype was detected only a few times. The V and J genes are TRBV7-2 and TRBJ1-4; possible D gene TRBD1, 5 bases. There are 15 residues in the CDR3. With 5 bases removed from V and 8 bases from J, the gap between germline ends came to 18 bases. Looked up from germline, CDR1 is SGHTA and CDR2 is FQGNSA. CDR3 in amino acids: CASSAIAGLREKLFF. The DNA for the CDR3 is TGTGCCAGCAGCGCGATAGCGGGGCTCCGCGAAAAACTGTTTTTT.

The chain joins TRBV20-1 to TRBJ2-7; D uncertain. The germline V gene encodes CDR1 DFQATT and CDR2 SNEGSKA (reference sequence). This CDR3 spans 12 amino acids. V was trimmed by 3 bases and J by 2 bases, leaving 8 bases between them. The CDR3 spells CSASSGPYEQYF. CDR3 bases: TGCAGTGCTAGCTCGGGTCCCTACGAGCAGTACTTC.

The rearrangement joins TRBV6-1 to TRBJ2-1, with 9 nucleotides matching TRBD2. This CDR3 comprises 15 residues. V lost 5 bases and J lost 5; bases outside the gene matches: 7. Germline lookup yields CDR1 MNHNS and CDR2 SASEGT. CDR3 region: CASSQRTSVHNEQFF. The CDR3 DNA follows: TGTGCCAGCAGTCAGAGGACTAGCGTGCACAATGAGCAGTTCTTC.

As regards this clonotype: This is likely a read error, given that the CDR3 carries no conserved phenylalanine or tryptophan at its end. The chain carries TRBV30 and TRBJ1-5; D remains unclear. Trimming shortened V by 3 bases and J by 2 bases, and 8 bases separated the two germline ends. Germline lookup yields CDR1 GTSNPN and CDR2 SVGIG (reference sequence). This CDR3 contains 13 residues. CDR3 sequence (DNA): TGTGCCTGGAGCGAAATTGGCAATCAGCCCCAGCATTCT. Translating it yields CAWSEIGNQPQHS.

CDR3 in amino acids: CASSSGQGVDNEQFF. Here the CDR3 DNA reads TGTGCCAGCAGCTCTGGACAGGGGGTGGACAATGAGCAGTTCTTC. The gene calls are TRBV7-3 and TRBJ2-1; 10 nucleotides align to TRBD1. The CDR3 totals 15 residues. From germline, CDR1 is SGHTA and CDR2 FQGTGA. V trimming: 4 bases; J trimming: 5 bases; junction bases outside the gene matches: 5.

The V and J genes are TRBV11-3 and TRBJ1-1; D gene ambiguous. Germline-derived CDR1 and CDR2 are SGHNT and YENEEA. Trimming removed 3 bases from V and 1 base from J, with 6 bases in between. The CDR3 totals 13 residues. CDR3 coding DNA: TGTGCCAGCAGCTTCTCCGGGAACACTGAAGCTTTCTTT. Residues: CASSFSGNTEAFF.

This clonotype came up many times. This rearrangement joins TRBV15 to TRBJ1-4, with D possibly TRBD1 on 5 matching bases. The V gene's germline CDR1 is LNHNV and CDR2 YYDKDF (reference sequence). The CDR3 has 19 residues. V gave up 0 bases and J gave up 7 bases, with 24 bases separating them. The CDR3 reads CATSRDGPRFVREGEKLFF. The CDR3 nucleotides read TGTGCCACCAGCAGAGATGGCCCCCGGTTCGTCAGGGAGGGTGAAAAACTGTTTTTT.

About this clonotype itself: A single base separates this from a much larger clone, so it may be a read error. This chain uses TRBV6-5 with TRBJ2-7; D is undetermined. Germline CDR1 reads MNHEY; CDR2 reads SVGAGI. There are 13 residues in the CDR3. The V end was cut by 2 bases, the J end by 6 bases, with 11 bases between. The CDR3 coding sequence is TGTGCCAGCAGTTACACACATGGCGGCGAGCAGTACTTC. Residues: CASSYTHGGEQYF.

This chain links TRBV10-1 with TRBJ2-1, with 8 bases that match TRBD2. The CDR3 totals 15 residues. CDR1 and CDR2 from the germline V gene are WNHNN and SYGVQD (reference sequence). The ends lost 10 bases at V and 3 bases at J; junction bases unmatched: 11. This CDR3 reads CATSSPGLGYNEQFF. The CDR3 DNA reads as TGCGCCACCTCTTCCCCGGGACTAGGCTACAATGAGCAGTTCTTC.

The rearrangement uses TRBV7-2 and TRBJ2-1, with D maybe TRBD1 (5 bases). The CDR3 length is 13 residues. Germline values: CDR1 SGHTA, CDR2 FQGNSA. Trimming cost V 1 base and J 10 bases, with 11 bases left between them. CDR3 sequence (DNA): TGTGCCAGCAGCTTAGTCCCAGGGCACGAGCAGTTCTTC. It encodes CASSLVPGHEQFF.

The rearrangement uses TRBV4-2 and TRBJ2-1; 12 bases map to TRBD2. The junction had 6 bases not matched to a gene; V was cut back by 4 bases and J by 8 bases. The CDR3 consists of 15 residues. Germline loops: CDR1 LGHNA, CDR2 YNFKEQ. The CDR3 bases are TGTGCCAGCAGCCCGCTAGCGGGGGGGCCCGATGAGCAGTTCTTC. This encodes CASSPLAGGPDEQFF.

The chain employs TRBV12-3 or TRBV12-4 and TRBJ2-3; TRBD2 might be the D (6 bases). Trimming removed 3 bases from V and 0 bases from J, with 10 bases in between. CDR3 length: 15 residues. CDR3 DNA: TGTGCCAGCAGTTTGTTGAGCGGGAGCACAGATACGCAGTATTTT. Amino acids: CASSLLSGSTDTQYF.

The CDR3 DNA reads TGTGCCACCAGCAGAGGCGACAGCAATCAGCCCCAGCATTTT. It codes for CATSRGDSNQPQHF. This sequence joins TRBV15 and TRBJ1-5; D not resolved. The CDR3 length is 14 residues. Looked up from germline, CDR1 is LNHNV and CDR2 is YYDKDF (reference sequence). V was trimmed by 1 base and J by 1 base, leaving 5 bases between them. Variable domain in full (rest from reference TRBV15 and TRBJ1-5): DAMVIQNPRYQVTQFGKPVTLSCSQTLNHNVMYWYQQKSSQAPKLLFHYYDKDFNNEADTPDNFQSRRPNTSFCFLDIRSPGLGDTAMYLCATSRGDSNQPQHFGDGTRLSIL.

This clonotype was observed a few times. This sequence joins TRBV7-9 and TRBJ1-5; D is possibly TRBD1 (5 bases). V was clipped by 11 bases and J by 3 bases, with 14 bases between them. Germline V gene lookup returns CDR1 SEHNR and CDR2 FQNEAQ (reference sequence). This CDR3 has 13 residues. CDR3 sequence (DNA): TGTGCCTCTTCCGGGGGACCCAATCAGCCCCAGCATTTT. This codes for CASSGGPNQPQHF.

V gene TRBV28 combines with J gene TRBJ1-2; 7 bases map to TRBD1. Losses at the gene ends were 10 bases for V and 7 bases for J; bases not matched to a gene: 6. The germline V gene encodes CDR1 MDHEN and CDR2 SYDVKM. The CDR3 is made up of 11 amino acids. The CDR3 DNA is TGTGCCATCGCGACAGGGAGTGGCTACACCTTC. As protein: CAIATGSGYTF.

This clonotype showed up just a few times. The V gene is TRBV7-2, the J gene TRBJ1-1, with TRBD1 identical over 7 bases. V was pared by 4 bases and J by 4 bases, with 9 bases of the junction left unmatched. This CDR3 has 15 residues. Per the germline V gene, CDR1 is SGHTA and CDR2 is FQGNSA. The CDR3 loop is CASSSRDSKLTEAFF. CDR3 nucleotides: TGTGCCAGCAGCTCGAGGGACAGTAAACTCACTGAAGCTTTCTTT.

The chain combines TRBV15 with TRBJ2-7; no firm D call. From germline, CDR1 is LNHNV and CDR2 YYDKDF (reference sequence). V lost 5 bases and J lost 2, with 13 bases in between. The CDR3 is 14 amino acids. CDR3 coding DNA: TGTGCCACCAGCGAGAGAGTGCCCCCCTACGAGCAGTACTTC. It yields the protein CATSERVPPYEQYF.

This clonotype occurred once. This chain uses TRBV7-2 with TRBJ2-7, with 7 bases that match TRBD1. With V trimmed by 5 bases and J by 1 base, 8 bases remained unmatched. Per the germline V gene, CDR1 is SGHTA and CDR2 is FQGNSA. The CDR3 runs 15 residues. In DNA, the CDR3 is TGTGCCAGCAGCCCACCACGGACAGGATCCTACGAGCAGTACTTC. Translation gives CASSPPRTGSYEQYF.

V usage is TRBV12-3 or TRBV12-4 and J usage is TRBJ2-1, with 10 nucleotides matching TRBD2. The CDR3 contains 14 residues. The V segment lost 6 bases and the J segment 12 bases; nucleotides outside the gene matches: 11. CDR3 DNA: TGTGCCAGCAGGTTAAAACTAGCGGGGTCCGTGCAGTTCTTC. It yields the protein CASRLKLAGSVQFF.

The chain is built from TRBV10-3 and TRBJ1-1; 8 bases align to TRBD1. The CDR3 covers 16 residues. With 1 base clipped from V and 1 base from J, the junction kept 5 bases outside the gene matches. CDR1 and CDR2 (germline): ENHRY, SYGVKD. CDR3 region: CAISEFGTGGNTEAFF. As DNA, the CDR3 is TGTGCCATCAGTGAGTTTGGGACAGGCGGGAACACTGAAGCTTTCTTT.

V is TRBV6-2 or TRBV6-3 and J is TRBJ2-1; D remains unclear. V lost 3 bases and J 0 bases, leaving 15 bases between the germline ends. The CDR3 length is 17 residues. Germline V lookup: CDR1 MNHEY, CDR2 SVGEGT. CDR3 in amino acids: CASSYGPAPSSYNEQFF. DNA for the CDR3: TGTGCCAGCAGTTATGGGCCCGCCCCTAGCTCCTACAATGAGCAGTTCTTC.

The genes are TRBV12-3 or TRBV12-4 and TRBJ2-1; D tentatively reads TRBD1 or TRBD2 (5 bases each). V lost 7 bases, J lost 8 bases, and 18 bases lay in between. CDR3 length: 14 residues. This CDR3 reads CASIRDARRHEQFF. CDR3 sequence (DNA): TGTGCCAGCATCCGGGACGCCCGACGACATGAGCAGTTCTTC.

This clonotype was recorded only once. The chain carries TRBV4-2 and TRBJ1-2; 8 bases are a match to TRBD1. Per germline, CDR1 LGHNA and CDR2 YNFKEQ. J lost 7 bases, V lost 0 bases, and 7 bases had no gene match. The CDR3 covers 15 residues. The CDR3 sequence: CASSQEIGDRSGYTF. The DNA for the CDR3 is TGTGCCAGCAGCCAAGAAATTGGGGACAGGAGTGGCTACACCTTC.